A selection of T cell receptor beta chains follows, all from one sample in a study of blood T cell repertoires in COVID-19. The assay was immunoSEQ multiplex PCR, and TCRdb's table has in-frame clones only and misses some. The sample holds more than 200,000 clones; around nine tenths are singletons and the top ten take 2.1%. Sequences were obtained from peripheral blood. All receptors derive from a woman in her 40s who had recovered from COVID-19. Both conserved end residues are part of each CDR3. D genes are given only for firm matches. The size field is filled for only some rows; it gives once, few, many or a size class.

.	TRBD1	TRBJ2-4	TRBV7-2	CASSLGVGGPKNIQYF	TGTGCCAGCAGCTTAGGGGTAGGGGGCCCCAAAAACATTCAGTACTTC
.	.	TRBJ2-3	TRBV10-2	CASSDPPGLSAPTDTQYF	TGCGCCAGCAGTGATCCCCCGGGATTATCCGCCCCCACAGATACGCAGTATTTT
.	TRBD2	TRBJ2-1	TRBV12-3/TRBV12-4	CASSFGLAVEQFF	TGTGCCAGCAGTTTCGGACTAGCTGTTGAGCAGTTCTTC
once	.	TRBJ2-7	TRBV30	CAWSPPEAYEQYF	TGTGCCTGGAGTCCGCCGGAGGCCTACGAGCAGTACTTC
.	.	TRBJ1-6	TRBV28	CASSTQGSYNSPLHF	TGTGCCAGCAGTACCCAGGGGTCCTATAATTCACCCCTCCACTTT
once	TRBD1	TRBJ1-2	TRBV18	CASSQTGTGETYGYTF	TGTGCCAGCTCTCAAACCGGGACAGGGGAGACCTATGGCTACACCTTC
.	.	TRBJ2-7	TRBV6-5	CASSSRTYEQYF	TGTGCCAGCAGTTCCAGAACCTACGAGCAGTACTTC
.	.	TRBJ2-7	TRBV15	CATSRAAGWGNEQYF	TGTGCCACCAGCAGAGCCGCAGGGTGGGGAAACGAGCAGTACTTC
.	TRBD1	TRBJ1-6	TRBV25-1	CASSEGQGLAPLHF	TGTGCCAGCAGTGAGGGACAGGGACTGGCACCCCTCCACTTT
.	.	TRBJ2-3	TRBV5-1	CASRWGGADTQYF	TGCGCCAGCAGATGGGGGGGCGCAGATACGCAGTATTTT
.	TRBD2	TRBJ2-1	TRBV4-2	CASSQTGRSGGINEQFF	TGTGCCAGCAGCCAGACCGGGCGGAGCGGGGGGATAAATGAGCAGTTCTTC
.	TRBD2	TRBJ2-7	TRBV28	CASSLLAGAGGSQYF	TGTGCCAGCAGTTTACTGGCGGGAGCGGGGGGATCACAGTACTTC
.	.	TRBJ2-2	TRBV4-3	CASSQEDYPTGELFF	TGCGCCAGCAGCCAAGAGGACTATCCAACCGGGGAGCTGTTTTTT
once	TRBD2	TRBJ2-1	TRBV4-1	CASSPFASGRGSYNEQFF	TGCGCCAGCAGCCCGTTCGCCAGCGGGAGGGGCTCCTACAATGAGCAGTTCTTC
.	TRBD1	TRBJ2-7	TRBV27	CASSLNGAGGGYEQYF	TGTGCCAGCAGTTTAAACGGGGCAGGGGGCGGTTACGAGCAGTACTTC
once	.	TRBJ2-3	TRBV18	CASSPTTDTQYF	TGTGCCAGCTCGCCTACGACAGATACGCAGTATTTT
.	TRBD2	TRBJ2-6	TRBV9	CASSVALLRAGSSGANVLTF	TGTGCCAGCAGCGTAGCCCTCCTCCGAGCGGGGAGCTCTGGGGCCAACGTCCTGACTTTC
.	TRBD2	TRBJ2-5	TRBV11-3	CASSFAGTSGQETQYF	TGTGCCAGCAGCTTCGCCGGGACTAGCGGCCAAGAGACCCAGTACTTC
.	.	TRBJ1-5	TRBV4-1	CASSPLTGRGNQPQHF	TGCGCCAGCAGCCCCTTAACAGGGAGAGGAAATCAGCCCCAGCATTTT
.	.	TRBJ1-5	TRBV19	CASSARGNQPQHF	TGTGCCAGTAGTGCGAGAGGGAATCAGCCCCAGCATTTT
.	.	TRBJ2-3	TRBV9	CASSTRQTDTQYF	TGTGCCAGCAGCACCCGACAGACAGATACGCAGTATTTT
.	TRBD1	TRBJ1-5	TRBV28	CASSLGQLNQPQHF	TGTGCCAGCAGCCTGGGACAGCTAAATCAGCCCCAGCATTTT
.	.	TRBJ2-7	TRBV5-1	CASSPGLGVEQYF	TGCGCCAGCAGCCCGGGACTTGGTGTCGAGCAGTACTTC
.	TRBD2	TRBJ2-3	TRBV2	CARREGSTDTQYF	TGTGCCAGACGGGAGGGGAGCACAGATACGCAGTATTTT
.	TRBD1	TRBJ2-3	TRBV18	CASSPLGTGQVATDTQYF	TGTGCCAGCTCACCACTCGGGACCGGACAGGTGGCCACAGATACGCAGTATTTT
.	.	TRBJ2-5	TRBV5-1	CASSLYQGNQETQYF	TGCGCCAGCAGCTTGTACCAGGGTAACCAAGAGACCCAGTACTTC
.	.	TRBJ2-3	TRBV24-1	CATSDPGLAADTQYF	TGTGCCACCAGTGATCCCGGCCTGGCGGCAGATACGCAGTATTTT
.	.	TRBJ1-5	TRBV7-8	CASSPGPNAGYSNQPQHF	TGTGCCAGCAGCCCAGGACCCAACGCGGGTTATAGCAATCAGCCCCAGCATTTT
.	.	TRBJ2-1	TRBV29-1	CSVVVEYNEQFF	TGCAGCGTTGTCGTAGAGTATAATGAGCAGTTCTTC
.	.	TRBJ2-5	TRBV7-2	CASSLGSGSVRETQYF	TGTGCCAGCAGCTTAGGCTCGGGGTCGGTTCGAGAGACCCAGTACTTC
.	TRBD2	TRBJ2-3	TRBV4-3	CASSQDSGRNTDTQYF	TGCGCCAGCAGCCAAGATAGCGGGAGGAACACAGATACGCAGTATTTT
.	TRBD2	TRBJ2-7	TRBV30	CAWRIGTSNSYEQYF	TGTGCCTGGAGGATCGGGACTAGCAACTCCTACGAGCAGTACTTC
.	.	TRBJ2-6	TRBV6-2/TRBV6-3	CASSYPVTGSGANVLTF	TGTGCCAGCAGTTACCCGGTGACAGGTTCTGGGGCCAACGTCCTGACTTTC
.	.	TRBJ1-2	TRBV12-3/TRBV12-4	CASSPGKNYGYTF	TGTGCCAGCAGCCCAGGAAAGAACTATGGCTACACCTTC
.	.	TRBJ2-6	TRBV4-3	CASSQDQEVRQRKVTGANVLTF	TGCGCCAGCAGCCAAGATCAAGAAGTGAGGCAGAGAAAGGTGACTGGGGCCAACGTCCTGACTTTC
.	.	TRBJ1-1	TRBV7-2	CASSSAQGNTEAFF	TGTGCCAGCAGCTCCGCACAGGGGAACACTGAAGCTTTCTTT
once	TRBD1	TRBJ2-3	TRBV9	CASSAYRGSTDTQYF	TGTGCCAGCAGCGCCTACAGGGGGTCCACAGATACGCAGTATTTT
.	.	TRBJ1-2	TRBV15	CATSEDRDYGYTF	TGTGCCACCAGCGAAGACAGAGACTATGGCTACACCTTC
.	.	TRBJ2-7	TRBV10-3	CASEDRSGEQYF	TGTGCCTCTGAGGACCGCTCGGGGGAGCAGTACTTC
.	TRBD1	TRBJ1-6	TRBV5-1	CASRIGDSSYNSPLHF	TGCGCCAGCAGAATCGGGGACAGCTCCTATAATTCACCCCTCCACTTT
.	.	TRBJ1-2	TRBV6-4	CASSGETRVNYGYTF	TGTGCCAGCAGTGGGGAGACAAGGGTTAACTATGGCTACACCTTC
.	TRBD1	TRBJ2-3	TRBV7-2	CASSLDRGYNTDTQYF	TGTGCCAGCAGTCTAGACAGGGGTTACAACACAGATACGCAGTATTTT
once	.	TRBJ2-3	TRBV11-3	CASSLDRVSGDTQYF	TGTGCCAGCAGCTTAGATCGGGTTAGTGGAGATACGCAGTATTTT
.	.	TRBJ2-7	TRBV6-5	CASSRGRGYEQYF	TGTGCCAGCAGTCGGGGCCGGGGGTACGAGCAGTACTTC
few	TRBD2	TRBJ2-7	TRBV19	CASSMAGEGEQYF	TGTGCCAGTAGTATGGCGGGAGAAGGCGAGCAGTACTTC
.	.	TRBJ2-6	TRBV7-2	CASSSPLSGANVLTF	TGTGCCAGCAGCTCCCCCCTCTCTGGGGCCAACGTCCTGACTTTC
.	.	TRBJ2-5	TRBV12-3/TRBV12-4	CASSLQETQYF	TGTGCCAGCAGTCTACAAGAGACCCAGTACTTC
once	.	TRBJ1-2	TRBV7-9	CASSSFQGYYGYTF	TGTGCCAGCAGCTCATTTCAGGGGTACTATGGCTACACCTTC
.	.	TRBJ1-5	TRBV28	CASSSGKGNQPQHF	TGTGCCAGCAGTTCAGGTAAGGGCAATCAGCCCCAGCATTTT
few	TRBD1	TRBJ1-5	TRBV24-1	CATKSGTGVNQPQHF	TGTGCCACCAAGTCCGGGACAGGGGTCAATCAGCCCCAGCATTTT
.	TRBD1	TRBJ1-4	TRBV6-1	CASSEGTGYEKLFF	TGTGCCAGCAGTGAAGGGACAGGGTATGAAAAACTGTTTTTT
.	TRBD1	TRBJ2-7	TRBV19	CASSPTGSYEQYF	TGTGCCAGTAGCCCGACAGGGTCCTACGAGCAGTACTTC
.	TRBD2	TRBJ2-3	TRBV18	CASSPWGLAGVSADTQYF	TGTGCCAGCTCACCTTGGGGACTAGCGGGAGTATCGGCAGATACGCAGTATTTT
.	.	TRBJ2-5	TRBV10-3	CAISESQGGETQYF	TGTGCCATCAGTGAGTCCCAGGGTGGTGAGACCCAGTACTTC
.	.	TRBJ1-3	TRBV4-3	CASSSWGGSSGNTIYF	TGCGCCAGCAGCTCCTGGGGGGGGAGCTCTGGAAACACCATATATTTT